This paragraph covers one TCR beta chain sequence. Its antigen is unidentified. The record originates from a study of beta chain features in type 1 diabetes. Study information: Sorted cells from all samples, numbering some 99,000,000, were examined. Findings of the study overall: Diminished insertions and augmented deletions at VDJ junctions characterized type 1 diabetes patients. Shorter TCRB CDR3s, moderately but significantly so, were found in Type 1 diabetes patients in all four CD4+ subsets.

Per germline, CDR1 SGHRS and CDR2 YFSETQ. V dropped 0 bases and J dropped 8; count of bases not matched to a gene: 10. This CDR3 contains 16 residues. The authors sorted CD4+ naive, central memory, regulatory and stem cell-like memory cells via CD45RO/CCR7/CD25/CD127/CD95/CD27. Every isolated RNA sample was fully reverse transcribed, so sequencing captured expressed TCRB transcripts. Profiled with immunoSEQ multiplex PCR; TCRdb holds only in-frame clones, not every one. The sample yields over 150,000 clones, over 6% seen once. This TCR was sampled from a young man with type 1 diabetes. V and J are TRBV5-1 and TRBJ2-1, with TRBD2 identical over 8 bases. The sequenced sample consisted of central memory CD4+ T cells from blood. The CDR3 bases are TGCGCCAGCAGCTTGGCTAGCGGGCTACAATTGGATGAGCAGTTCTTC. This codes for CASSLASGLQLDEQFF.